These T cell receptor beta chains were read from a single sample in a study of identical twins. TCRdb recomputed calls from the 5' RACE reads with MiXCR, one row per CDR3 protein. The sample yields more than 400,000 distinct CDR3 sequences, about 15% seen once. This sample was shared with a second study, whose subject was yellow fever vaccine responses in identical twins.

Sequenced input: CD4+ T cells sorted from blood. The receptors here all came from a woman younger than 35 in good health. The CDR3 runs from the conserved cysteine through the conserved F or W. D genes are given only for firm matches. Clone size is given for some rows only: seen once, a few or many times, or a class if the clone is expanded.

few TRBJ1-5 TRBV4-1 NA TGCGCCAGCAGCCAGATGACAGCAGATCAGCCCCAGCATTTT CASSQMTADQPQHF
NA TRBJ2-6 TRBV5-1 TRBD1 TGCGCCAGCAGCTTGACAGGGGCCCGTGCGACAGGGGCCAACGTCCTGACTTTC CASSLTGARATGANVLTF
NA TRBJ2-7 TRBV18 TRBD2 TGTGCCAGCTCCAGATCGGGGGGAGGATCTGAGCAGTACTTC CASSRSGGGSEQYF
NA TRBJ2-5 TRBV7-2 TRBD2 TGTGCCAGCAGCCGCGCGGCGGGAGGGGGGCAAGAGACCCAGTACTTC CASSRAAGGGQETQYF
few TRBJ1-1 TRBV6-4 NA TGTGCCAGCAGTGAACGGGGCGCCGGCACTGAAGCTTTCTTT CASSERGAGTEAFF
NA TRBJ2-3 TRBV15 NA TGTGCCACCAGCAGAGATAAGAGCCCCGGAGTCACAGATACGCAGTATTTT CATSRDKSPGVTDTQYF
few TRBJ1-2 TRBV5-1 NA TGCGCCAGCAGCTTATCTCCGGGCGGGGGAGTCGTCTATGGCTACACCTTC CASSLSPGGGVVYGYTF
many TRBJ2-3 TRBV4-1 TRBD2 TGCGCCAGCAGCCAACTGACCGGGACTAGCGGGAGTACGCAGTATTTT CASSQLTGTSGSTQYF
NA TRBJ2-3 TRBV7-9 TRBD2 TGTGCCGCGGACGGGACTAGTGCAGTTTTGGATACGCAGTATTTT CAADGTSAVLDTQYF
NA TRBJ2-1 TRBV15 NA TGTGCCACCAGCAGAGCCCGGGACGATAGCTCCTACAATGAGCAGTTCTTC CATSRARDDSSYNEQFF
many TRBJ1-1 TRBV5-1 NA TGCGCCAGCAGCTTGGAAGGGGGGCCGATGAACACTGAAGCTTTCTTT CASSLEGGPMNTEAFF
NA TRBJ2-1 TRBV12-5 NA TGTGCTAGTGGTTTCTACCCTTCTCTCCCCTCCTACAATGAGCAGTTCTTC CASGFYPSLPSYNEQFF
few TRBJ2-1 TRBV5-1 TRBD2 TGCGCCAGCAGCCGACCCCCTAGCGGGAGGGCCGCTTACAATGAGCAGTTCTTC CASSRPPSGRAAYNEQFF
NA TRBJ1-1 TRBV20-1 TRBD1 TGCAGTGCTAGAAACACAGGGGTAACTGAAGCTTTCTTT CSARNTGVTEAFF
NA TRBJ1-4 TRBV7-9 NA TGTGCCAGCAGCTTAGTTCAGAGTCCTAATGAAAAACTGTTTTTT CASSLVQSPNEKLFF
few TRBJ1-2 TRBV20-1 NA TGCAGTGCTAGAGGGACAGTGATAGCTTATGGCTACACCTTC CSARGTVIAYGYTF
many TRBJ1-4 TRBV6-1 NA TGTGCCAGCAGTGATGGATCAACTAATGAAAAACTGTTTTTT CASSDGSTNEKLFF
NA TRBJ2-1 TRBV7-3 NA TGTGCCAGCAGCAAGAGGGTAGCGGAAAACAATGAGCAGTTCTTC CASSKRVAENNEQFF
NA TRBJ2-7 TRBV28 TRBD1 TGTGCCAGCAGCGCCTTCGGGACAGGGGGCTCCTACGAGCAGTACTTC CASSAFGTGGSYEQYF
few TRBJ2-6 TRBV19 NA TGTGCCAGTAGTTTACACAGGGATGGGGTCCTGACTTTC CASSLHRDGVLTF
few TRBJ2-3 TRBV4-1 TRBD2 TGCGCCAGCAGCCATGGGGCGGTGAGAGCGGGACGGGCAGATACGCAGTATTTT CASSHGAVRAGRADTQYF
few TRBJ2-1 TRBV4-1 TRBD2 TGCGCCAGCAGGGGTTCCGGGACTAATTACAATGAGCAGTTCTTC CASRGSGTNYNEQFF
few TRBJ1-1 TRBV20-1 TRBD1 TGCAGTGCCCGACAGGGGGGCCCGGGCACTGAAGCTTTCTTT CSARQGGPGTEAFF
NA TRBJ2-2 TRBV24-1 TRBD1 TGTGCCACCAGTGATGCGGGACAGGGGCCTATGGGGTTCACCGGGGAGCTGTTTTTT CATSDAGQGPMGFTGELFF
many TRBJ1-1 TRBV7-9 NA TGTGCCAGCAGCGGAGACCTCAACACTGAAGCTTTCTTT CASSGDLNTEAFF
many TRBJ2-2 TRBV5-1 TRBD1 TGCGCCAGCAGCACCGGACAGGGGCCTTTGGGGGAGCTGTTTTTT CASSTGQGPLGELFF
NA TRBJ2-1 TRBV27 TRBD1 TGTGCCAGCAGTTCCGTACAGGGGAATGAGCAGTTCTTC CASSSVQGNEQFF
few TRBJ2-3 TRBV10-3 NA TGTGCCGCGGGGGCATTGGCATCGAGCACAGATACGCAGTATTTT CAAGALASSTDTQYF
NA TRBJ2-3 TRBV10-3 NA TGTGCCATCAGTGAAGGGGGGAGCGGAGTTAGCACAGATACGCAGTATTTT CAISEGGSGVSTDTQYF
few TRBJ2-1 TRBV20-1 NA TGCAGTGCTAGAGACCTGGGGTACAATGAGCAGTTCTTC CSARDLGYNEQFF